This is a list of T cell receptor beta chains from one sample in a study of OX40 agonist ivuxolimab in advanced cancers. Assay: immunoSEQ multiplex PCR; the TCRdb copy retains only in-frame clones and omits some. The table shows 55,000 to 85,000 clones, with roughly nine tenths occurring only once. Sequencing used CD4+ or CD8+ T cells sorted from blood, obtained in a trial of the OX40 agonist ivuxolimab. These receptor sequences come from an adult with an advanced solid tumor such as melanoma, head and neck, liver or kidney cancer. CDR3s include the opening cysteine and the closing phenylalanine or tryptophan. Fields, in order: clone size, J gene, V gene, D gene, CDR3 DNA, CDR3 protein. D genes are given only for firm matches. Some rows have no size entry. The others give once, few or many, or a class for an expanded clone.

>-|TRBJ2-7|TRBV19|-
TGTGCCAGTAGTATCTCTCCAGGGAACGAGCAGTACTTC
CASSISPGNEQYF
>-|TRBJ2-7|TRBV6-4|TRBD2
TGTGCCAGCAGTGACCGCAGGGAGCGGGGAAACTACGAGCAGTACTTC
CASSDRRERGNYEQYF
>-|TRBJ2-1|TRBV30|-
TGTGCCTGGAGTGTACCGGGGGACGAGCAGTTCTTC
CAWSVPGDEQFF
>-|TRBJ2-5|TRBV6-5|TRBD1
TGTGCCAGCAGTTCCCGGACAGGCCCAACCCAAGAGACCCAGTACTTC
CASSSRTGPTQETQYF
>once|TRBJ2-7|TRBV9|TRBD2
TGTGCCAGCAGCGTTAGCGGGGGGGACACCTACGAGCAGTACTTC
CASSVSGGDTYEQYF
>-|TRBJ2-1|TRBV6-4|TRBD2
TGTGCCAGCAGCGTTACTAGCGCGAGCTCCTACAATGAGCAGTTCTTC
CASSVTSASSYNEQFF
>-|TRBJ1-1|TRBV19|TRBD1
TGTGCCAGTCTGACTACAGGGGCCTGGACTGAAGCTTTCTTT
CASLTTGAWTEAFF
>-|TRBJ2-7|TRBV7-8|-
TGTGCCAGCAGCTCGTATGGCCGCTTTGCCTACGAGCAGTACTTC
CASSSYGRFAYEQYF
>-|TRBJ2-1|TRBV19|-
TGTGCCAGTAGTATTTGGAATGAGCAGTTCTTC
CASSIWNEQFF
>-|TRBJ2-7|TRBV27|-
TGTGCCAGCAGTTTATTCGGGGATCAAGGCGAGCAGTACTTC
CASSLFGDQGEQYF